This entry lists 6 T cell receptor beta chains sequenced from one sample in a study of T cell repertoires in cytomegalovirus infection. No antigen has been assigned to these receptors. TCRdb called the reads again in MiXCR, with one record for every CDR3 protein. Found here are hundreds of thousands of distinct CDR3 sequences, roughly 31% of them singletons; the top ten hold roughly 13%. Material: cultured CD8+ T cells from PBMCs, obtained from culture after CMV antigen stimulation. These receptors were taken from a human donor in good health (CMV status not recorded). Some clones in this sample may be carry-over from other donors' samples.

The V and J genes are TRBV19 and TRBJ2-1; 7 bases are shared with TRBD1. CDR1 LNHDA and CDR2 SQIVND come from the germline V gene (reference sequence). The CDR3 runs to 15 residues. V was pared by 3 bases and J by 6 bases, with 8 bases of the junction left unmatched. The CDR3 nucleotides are TGTGCCAGTAGTATTATAAAGGACAGGCCCAATGAGCAGTTCTTC. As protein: CASSIIKDRPNEQFF.

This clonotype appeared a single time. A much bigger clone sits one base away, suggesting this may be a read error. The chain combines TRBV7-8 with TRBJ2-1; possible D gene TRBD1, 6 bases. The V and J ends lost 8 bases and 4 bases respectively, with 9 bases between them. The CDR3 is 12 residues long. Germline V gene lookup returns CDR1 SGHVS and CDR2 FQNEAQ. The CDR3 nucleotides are TGTGCCAGCGGACAGACATACAATGAGCAGTTCTTC. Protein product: CASGQTYNEQFF. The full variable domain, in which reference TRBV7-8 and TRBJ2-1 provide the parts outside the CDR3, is GAGVSQSPRYKVAKRGQDVALRCDPISGHVSLFWYQQALGQGPEFLTYFQNEAQLDKSGLPSDRFFAERPEGSVSTLKIQRTQQEDSAVYLCASGQTYNEQFFGPGTRLTVL.

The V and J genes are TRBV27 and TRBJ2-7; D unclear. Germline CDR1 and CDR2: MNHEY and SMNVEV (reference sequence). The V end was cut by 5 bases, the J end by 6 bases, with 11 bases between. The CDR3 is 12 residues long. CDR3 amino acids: CASSPLNSEQYF. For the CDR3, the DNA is TGTGCCAGCAGTCCCTTGAATTCCGAGCAGTACTTC.

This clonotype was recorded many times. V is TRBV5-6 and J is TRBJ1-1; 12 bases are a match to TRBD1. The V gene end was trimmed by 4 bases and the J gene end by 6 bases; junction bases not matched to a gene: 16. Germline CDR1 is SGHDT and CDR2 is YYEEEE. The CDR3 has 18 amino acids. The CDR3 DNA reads TGTGCCAGCAGCCCACCCGGGACAGGGGGCGAAAGTTGGCCTGAAGCTTTCTTT. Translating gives CASSPPGTGGESWPEAFF.

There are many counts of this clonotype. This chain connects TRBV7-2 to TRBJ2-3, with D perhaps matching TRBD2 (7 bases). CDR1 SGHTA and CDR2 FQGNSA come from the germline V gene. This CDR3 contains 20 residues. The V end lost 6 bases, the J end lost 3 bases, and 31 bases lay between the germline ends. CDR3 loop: CASSPGPLAPPSQGTDTQYF. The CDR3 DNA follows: TGTGCCAGCAGTCCAGGTCCACTAGCGCCTCCTTCCCAGGGGACAGATACGCAGTATTTT.

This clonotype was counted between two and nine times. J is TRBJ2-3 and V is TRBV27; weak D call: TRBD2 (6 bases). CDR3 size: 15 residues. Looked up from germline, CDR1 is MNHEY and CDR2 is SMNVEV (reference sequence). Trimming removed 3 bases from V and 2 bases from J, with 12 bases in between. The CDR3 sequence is CASSFAGRHTDTQYF. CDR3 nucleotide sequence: TGTGCCAGCAGTTTTGCGGGACGGCACACAGATACGCAGTATTTT.